Given below is one T cell receptor beta chain in context. Its antigen is undetermined. Described treatment: roughly 18 received Ad26.COV2.S at low or high dose, single or two shots; about 5 received placebo; per-sample allocation not given. Sampling was performed 63 days after the first vaccine or placebo injection. Adults aged 18-55 years in Boston included the donor. This record comes from a study of Ad26.COV2.S vaccination and SARS-CoV-2 variants. Findings and caveats of the study: A substantial breadth of spike-specific CD8+ and CD4+ T cell responses after vaccination has been reported. Vaccine recipients had higher spike-specific TCR breadth than placebo recipients.

The CDR3 has 15 amino acids. The germline gives CDR1 GTSNPN, CDR2 SVGIG (reference sequence). Trimming shortened V by 5 bases and J by 1 base, and 15 bases separated the two germline ends. The table came from immunoSEQ multiplex PCR; TCRdb's copy has only in-frame clones and leaves some out. Of 350,000 to 450,000 clones in the sample, about 92% were seen once. The sequencing here drew on peripheral blood, taken in a trial of Ad26.COV2.S vaccine versus placebo. The clonotype comes from a person between 18 and 65 years old who received the Ad26.COV2.S COVID-19 vaccine or a placebo. The V gene is TRBV30, the J gene TRBJ1-5, with TRBD1 as a possible D gene (6 bases). CDR3 nucleotide sequence: TGTGCCTGGTCCCCGGGACATGCGAGCAATCAGCCCCAGCATTTT. Translation: CAWSPGHASNQPQHF.